This T cell receptor beta chain was found in a study of T cell repertoires in cytomegalovirus infection. Study-level background: Recently identified HLA-C-restricted and well-studied HLA-B-restricted CMV epitopes were used. It can be stated that public TCR beta signatures indicated CMV infection as well as a matching HLA type.

MiXCR, applied by TCRdb to the reads, yields one record per CDR3 protein. The table has about 310,000 distinct CDR3 sequences, 25% seen once; the top ten hold about an eighth. As concerns this clonotype: Its antigen is currently unknown.

Study-wide results and limits: HLA-C-restricted CMV clonotypes gave the most frequent clonotype in two of eight donors. The cumulative frequency of public TCR beta families identified carriers of CMV plus the relevant HLA.

The starting material was cultured PBMCs, obtained from culture after CMV antigen stimulation. The TCR originated in a human donor in good health (CMV status not recorded). Some clones in this sample may be carry-over from other donors' samples.

The CDR3 is CASSLDRLAGVSYEQYV. CDR3 nucleotides: TGTGCCAGCAGCTTAGATCGACTAGCGGGGGTATCCTACGAGCAGTACGTC. The V call is TRBV11-2, the J call TRBJ2-7; the match to TRBD2 covers 12 bases. Per germline, CDR1 SGHAT and CDR2 FQNNGV. CDR3 length: 17 amino acids. With V trimmed by 0 bases and J by 1 base, 4 bases remained unmatched.